Listed below are T cell receptor beta chains from one sample, sequenced in a study of CD8 T cells in Susac syndrome. TCRdb passed the immunoSEQ multiplex PCR reads through MiXCR, listing each CDR3 protein once. The sample shows about 200,000 distinct CDR3 sequences, approximately 93% of them seen only once. Sequenced sample: CD4+ T cells from PBMCs. The receptors originated from a human donor in good health. Both conserved end residues are part of each CDR3. The D gene is left open where the match is weak. Only some rows state a clone size, as once, few, many or a class for expanded clones.

V gene	clone size	J gene	D gene	CDR3 protein	CDR3 DNA
TRBV7-3	.	TRBJ2-3	.	CASSQIHTDTQYF	TGTGCCAGCAGCCAGATCCACACAGATACGCAGTATTTT
TRBV7-9	.	TRBJ2-2	TRBD1	CASSSTQRTGKDGELFF	TGTGCCAGCAGCTCAACGCAAAGGACAGGGAAGGACGGGGAGCTGTTTTTT
TRBV4-3	.	TRBJ1-2	.	CASSQDEGQHYGYTF	TGCGCCAGCAGCCAAGATGAGGGGCAGCACTATGGCTACACCTTC
TRBV5-1	once	TRBJ2-5	.	CASSRSFNQETQYF	TGCGCCAGCAGCCGGAGTTTTAACCAAGAGACCCAGTACTTC
TRBV19	.	TRBJ1-2	.	CASSRGAGYGYTF	TGTGCCAGTAGTAGGGGGGCTGGCTATGGCTACACCTTC
TRBV5-1	few	TRBJ2-5	.	CASSLPGETQYF	TGCGCCAGCAGCTTGCCAGGAGAGACCCAGTACTTC
TRBV11-2	.	TRBJ2-3	.	CASSSQGSLADTQYF	TGTGCCAGCAGCTCCCAAGGGTCTTTAGCGGATACGCAGTATTTT
TRBV19	.	TRBJ1-4	.	CASSVGRLRSEKLFF	TGTGCCAGTAGTGTCGGACGTCTAAGAAGTGAAAAACTGTTTTTT
TRBV12-3/TRBV12-4	.	TRBJ1-1	.	CASSPLKEAFF	TGTGCCAGCAGTCCTCTAAAGGAAGCTTTCTTT
TRBV7-3	.	TRBJ2-2	TRBD1	CASHSGGAGELFF	TGTGCCAGCCACTCAGGGGGAGCCGGGGAGCTGTTTTTT
TRBV19	.	TRBJ1-1	.	CASSPSQRSTEAFF	TGTGCCAGTAGTCCCTCTCAGAGGAGCACTGAAGCTTTCTTT
TRBV6-2/TRBV6-3	.	TRBJ2-2	.	CASSQGSGELFF	TGTGCCAGCAGCCAGGGATCCGGGGAGCTGTTTTTT